This entry lists 23 T cell receptor beta chains sequenced from one sample in a study of OX40 agonist ivuxolimab in advanced cancers. Generated by immunoSEQ multiplex PCR, the TCRdb table keeps only in-frame clones and is missing some. The data hold under 70,000 clones, with around 88% observed a single time. The material sequenced was CD4+ or CD8+ T cells sorted from blood, taken in a trial of the OX40 agonist ivuxolimab. The receptors stem from an adult with an advanced solid tumor such as melanoma, head and neck, liver or kidney cancer.

The rearrangement joins TRBV12-5 to TRBJ2-5, with 8 bases that match TRBD1. Germline V lookup: CDR1 LGHNT, CDR2 FRNRAP. The V gene end was trimmed by 1 base and the J gene end by 4 bases; junction bases not matched to a gene: 5. This CDR3 is 15 amino acids long. DNA for the CDR3: TGTGCTAGTGGTTTGGGGACAGGGAGTCGAGAGACCCAGTACTTC. The encoded protein is CASGLGTGSRETQYF.

The rearrangement joins TRBV11-1 to TRBJ1-1; D possibly corresponds to TRBD1 (6 bases). V dropped 5 bases and J dropped 7 bases, with 23 bases sitting between them. The CDR3 covers 16 residues. Germline V gives CDR1 SGHAT, CDR2 FQDESV (reference sequence). DNA of the CDR3: TGTGCCAGCAGCCCCGCGCGGGGGGCCCCCGCGCATGAAGCTTTCTTT. This sequence encodes CASSPARGAPAHEAFF.

This clone was seen only once. As DNA, the CDR3 is TGTGCCAGCAGCTCACCCGGGGGGCTCACTGAAGCTTTCTTT. Its protein is CASSSPGGLTEAFF. The V and J genes are TRBV5-4 and TRBJ1-1, with D tentatively TRBD1 (6 bases). Trimming shortened V by 3 bases and J by 4 bases, and 13 bases separated the two germline ends. CDR1 SGHNT and CDR2 YYREEE come from the germline V gene (reference sequence). The CDR3 is 14 residues long. Full variable domain (rest looked up from reference TRBV5-4 and TRBJ1-1): ETGVTQSPTHLIKTRGQQVTLRCSSQSGHNTVSWYQQALGQGPQFIFQYYREEENGRGNFPPRFSGLQFPNYSSELNVNALELDDSALYLCASSSPGGLTEAFFGQGTRLTVV.

The chain has TRBV30 and TRBJ1-5; 10 nucleotides line up with TRBD1. V was pared by 2 bases and J by 5 bases, with 6 bases of the junction left unmatched. The CDR3 has 15 amino acids. CDR1 and CDR2 from the germline V gene are GTSNPN and SVGIG (reference sequence). The CDR3 loop is CAWSRRQGAHQPQHF. CDR3 DNA: TGTGCCTGGAGTAGGAGACAGGGGGCGCATCAGCCCCAGCATTTT.

Here the CDR3 reads CSVGQGTNSNQPQHF. The CDR3 coding sequence is TGCAGCGTTGGCCAGGGGACTAATAGCAATCAGCCCCAGCATTTT. The chain joins TRBV29-1 to TRBJ1-5; D might be TRBD1 (6 bases). Germline V gene lookup returns CDR1 SQVTM and CDR2 ANQGSEA. CDR3 length: 15 residues. Trimming left V 4 bases short and J 0 bases short, with 13 bases between.

V usage is TRBV2 and J usage is TRBJ1-3, with TRBD1 as a possible D gene (5 bases). The ends were cut back, 6 bases at V and 0 bases at J, with 18 bases in the middle. Germline CDR1 is SNHLY and CDR2 is FYNNEI. The CDR3 runs 17 residues. In DNA form, the CDR3 reads TGTGCCAGCAGCGTAAAGCCTGGGGGGATCTCTGGAAACACCATATATTTT. This translates into CASSVKPGGISGNTIYF.

The CDR3 sequence is CASSYSRASSGNTIYF. CDR3 coding DNA: TGTGCCAGCAGTTACTCCAGGGCTAGCTCTGGAAACACCATATATTTT. The chain has TRBV6-5 and TRBJ1-3; D may be TRBD1 (5 bases). The length of the CDR3 is 16 residues. Germline values: CDR1 MNHEY, CDR2 SVGAGI. Deletions cut 0 bases from V and 0 bases from J, with 9 bases between.

J is TRBJ2-1 and V is TRBV6-1, with 12 positions matching TRBD2. The V and J ends lost 6 bases and 8 bases, in that order; junction bases with no gene match: 11. The CDR3 consists of 16 residues. Germline CDR1 reads MNHNS; CDR2 reads SASEGT. The CDR3 spells CASRESSGGALYEQFF. CDR3 bases: TGTGCCAGCAGAGAATCTAGCGGGGGGGCGTTATATGAGCAGTTCTTC.

As regards this clone: Mismatch with germline at one junction end may stem from a read error. The chain has TRBV28 and TRBJ2-7; a possible D gene is TRBD1 (6 bases). The CDR3 length is 14 residues. Germline CDR1 reads MDHEN; CDR2 reads SYDVKM. The CDR3: CATSVGTNSYEQYF. CDR3 bases: TGTGCCACCAGTGTCGGGACAAACTCCTACGAGCAGTACTTC.

This chain connects TRBV11-3 to TRBJ2-2; D call uncertain. Germline CDR1 reads SGHNT; CDR2 reads YENEEA. This CDR3 is built from 15 residues. The germline V and J ends were trimmed by 5 bases and 2 bases, with 12 bases remaining between them. The CDR3 DNA reads as TGTGCCAGCAGCCCCAGCGTTCTTAACACCGGGGAGCTGTTTTTT. It encodes CASSPSVLNTGELFF.

The chain employs TRBV27 and TRBJ1-1; D not certain. The CDR3 totals 12 residues. V was pared by 8 bases and J by 9 bases, with 16 bases between. The germline V gene has CDR1 MNHEY and CDR2 SMNVEV (reference sequence). CDR3: CASWAQRSQAFF. CDR3 DNA sequence: TGTGCCAGCTGGGCACAGCGCTCACAAGCTTTCTTT.

V gene TRBV18 combines with J gene TRBJ2-3; D may match TRBD1 or TRBD2 (6 bases each). Germline values: CDR1 KGHSH, CDR2 LQKENI. This CDR3 spans 15 amino acids. Trimming cost V 6 bases and J 0 bases, with 13 bases left between them. DNA for the CDR3: TGTGCCAGCTCGAGAAGGGGGGTTAGCACAGATACGCAGTATTTT. As protein: CASSRRGVSTDTQYF.

The chain recombines TRBV6-5 with TRBJ2-7; no clear D gene. The germline CDR1 and CDR2 sequences are MNHEY and SVGAGI. V lost 1 base to trimming and J lost 0 bases, with 10 bases between them. This CDR3 comprises 15 residues. The CDR3 protein is CASSYWLGSSYEQYF. The DNA for the CDR3 is TGTGCCAGCAGTTACTGGCTAGGCAGCTCCTACGAGCAGTACTTC.

The chain uses TRBV6-1 and TRBJ2-7; D not resolved. The CDR3 consists of 10 residues. CDR1 and CDR2 from the germline V gene are MNHNS and SASEGT. The V end was cut by 5 bases, the J end by 3 bases, with 2 bases between. CDR3 sequence reads: CASSLYEQYF. The DNA for the CDR3 is TGTGCCAGCAGTCTCTACGAGCAGTACTTC.

The chain recombines TRBV18 with TRBJ1-3, with 9 bases that match TRBD1. V gave up 3 bases and J gave up 0 bases; unmatched junction bases: 18. Germline V lookup: CDR1 KGHSH, CDR2 LQKENI. This CDR3 is built from 21 residues. CDR3 in amino acids: CASSPLSGTGSFRSSGNTIYF. DNA for the CDR3: TGTGCCAGCTCACCCTTATCCGGGACAGGGTCCTTTCGTTCCTCTGGAAACACCATATATTTT.

The J gene is TRBJ1-1, the V gene TRBV10-3, with D maybe TRBD1 (6 bases). Germline V gene lookup returns CDR1 ENHRY and CDR2 SYGVKD. The CDR3 runs 13 residues. V was trimmed by 6 bases and J by 7 bases, leaving 15 bases between them. The CDR3 spells CAISGDTPNEAFF. The CDR3 DNA reads as TGTGCCATCAGCGGGGACACCCCCAATGAAGCTTTCTTT.

There are a few counts of this clone. V gene TRBV6-5 combines with J gene TRBJ1-1, with unresolved D. The germline CDR1 and CDR2 sequences are MNHEY and SVGAGI. There are 11 residues in the CDR3. Trimming took off 6 bases at V and 7 bases at J, with 9 bases between the two ends. The CDR3 is CASRRGDEAFF. In DNA, the CDR3 is TGTGCCAGCAGACGCGGAGATGAAGCTTTCTTT.

This chain links TRBV2 with TRBJ2-6, with D perhaps TRBD1 (5 bases). Germline CDR1 SNHLY, CDR2 FYNNEI. The CDR3 consists of 15 residues. With 2 bases removed from V and 2 bases from J, the gap between germline ends came to 7 bases. CDR3 DNA: TGTGCCAGCAGTGAATCGACAGCTGGGGCCAACGTCCTGACTTTC. Translation: CASSESTAGANVLTF.

This chain's CDR3 is CAWTRTGPNEKLFF. CDR3 in DNA: TGTGCCTGGACAAGGACAGGTCCTAATGAAAAACTGTTTTTT. This rearrangement joins TRBV30 to TRBJ1-4, with 7 positions matching TRBD1. V lost 4 bases, J lost 3 bases, and 5 bases stayed unmatched. The germline gives CDR1 GTSNPN, CDR2 SVGIG (reference sequence). The CDR3 is made up of 14 amino acids.

The genes are TRBV5-1 and TRBJ2-5, with D perhaps matching TRBD2 (6 bases). Trimming shortened V by 3 bases and J by 9 bases, and 18 bases separated the two germline ends. The CDR3 sequence is 14 residues long. Germline CDR1 is SGHRS and CDR2 is YFSETQ. CDR3 in amino acids: CASSSGRPPGAQYF. CDR3 nucleotide sequence: TGCGCCAGCAGCTCCGGGCGACCACCGGGGGCCCAGTACTTC.

This chain connects TRBV30 to TRBJ1-2; no firm D call. The CDR3 is made up of 12 amino acids. Germline lookup yields CDR1 GTSNPN and CDR2 SVGIG (reference sequence). The CDR3 sequence is CASGSGNYGYTF. The CDR3 coding sequence is TGTGCTTCCGGGTCGGGGAACTATGGCTACACCTTC.

This clone was recorded only once. V usage is TRBV7-6 and J usage is TRBJ2-1; a weak D match, TRBD2 (5 bases). The CDR3 has 15 amino acids. Trimming removed 5 bases at V and 10 bases at J, with 21 bases between. Germline V CDR1 and CDR2: SGHVS, FNYEAQ. This chain's CDR3 is CASSTAPGVGGEQFF. The CDR3 coding sequence is TGTGCCAGCAGCACAGCCCCTGGGGTTGGAGGAGAGCAGTTCTTC.

The chain is built from TRBV9 and TRBJ1-4; D is unclear. The CDR3 runs 15 residues. The ends were cut back, 4 bases at V and 4 bases at J, with 14 bases in the middle. Per the germline V gene, CDR1 is SGDLS and CDR2 is YYNGEE. As DNA, the CDR3 is TGTGCCAGCAGCCCCCTCCCTGGAGGTAATGAAAAACTGTTTTTT. This gives the protein CASSPLPGGNEKLFF.